The rows below give T cell receptor beta chains drawn from one sample of a study of blood T cell repertoires in COVID-19. Profiled with immunoSEQ multiplex PCR; TCRdb holds only in-frame clones, not every one. Of around 300,000 clones in the sample, around 90% are singletons; the top ten hold roughly 0.96%. The sample comprised peripheral blood. Every receptor here comes from a woman aged 40 to 49 who had recovered from COVID-19. Both conserved end residues are part of each CDR3. Each record gives: D gene, clone size, V gene, J gene, CDR3 protein, CDR3 DNA. D genes are given only for firm matches. Size is stated for part of the rows, as once, few or many counts, or as a class when the clone is expanded.

d_call: -; clone_size: -; v_call: TRBV11-1; j_call: TRBJ2-5; cdr3_aa: CASSLGTVQETQYF; cdr3_nt: TGTGCCAGCAGCTTAGGGACAGTGCAGGAGACCCAGTACTTC
d_call: -; clone_size: -; v_call: TRBV6-5; j_call: TRBJ2-7; cdr3_aa: CASSYSKLGYEQYF; cdr3_nt: TGTGCCAGCAGTTACTCGAAACTAGGCTACGAGCAGTACTTC
d_call: -; clone_size: few; v_call: TRBV19; j_call: TRBJ1-5; cdr3_aa: CASSYAGTASNQPQHF; cdr3_nt: TGTGCCAGTAGTTACGCCGGGACTGCAAGCAATCAGCCCCAGCATTTT
d_call: -; clone_size: -; v_call: TRBV4-1; j_call: TRBJ2-7; cdr3_aa: CASSQVRVSAYEQYF; cdr3_nt: TGCGCCAGCAGCCAGGTCAGGGTATCGGCCTACGAGCAGTACTTC
d_call: -; clone_size: -; v_call: TRBV27; j_call: TRBJ2-1; cdr3_aa: CASSLSQYGLTPYNEQFF; cdr3_nt: TGTGCCAGCAGTTTATCGCAGTATGGACTCACCCCGTACAATGAGCAGTTCTTC
d_call: TRBD1; clone_size: -; v_call: TRBV11-1; j_call: TRBJ2-1; cdr3_aa: CASNPPDRGNEQFF; cdr3_nt: TGTGCCAGCAACCCACCGGACAGGGGGAATGAGCAGTTCTTC
d_call: -; clone_size: -; v_call: TRBV9; j_call: TRBJ2-1; cdr3_aa: CASSVGLSSYNEQFF; cdr3_nt: TGTGCCAGCAGCGTAGGGTTGAGCTCCTACAATGAGCAGTTCTTC
d_call: -; clone_size: -; v_call: TRBV6-1; j_call: TRBJ1-5; cdr3_aa: CASSEGRWGNQPQHF; cdr3_nt: TGTGCCAGCAGTGAAGGCAGGTGGGGCAATCAGCCCCAGCATTTT
d_call: TRBD2; clone_size: -; v_call: TRBV11-2; j_call: TRBJ2-2; cdr3_aa: CASSLPGLAFTGELFF; cdr3_nt: TGTGCCAGCAGCCTACCGGGACTAGCGTTCACCGGGGAGCTGTTTTTT
d_call: -; clone_size: -; v_call: TRBV6-2/TRBV6-3; j_call: TRBJ1-1; cdr3_aa: CASSSGTPMRNTEAFF; cdr3_nt: TGTGCCAGCAGCTCCGGGACACCAATGAGGAACACTGAAGCTTTCTTT